The clone carrying this T cell receptor (beta chain) was observed a few times. Any gene name here is a mouse gene name. From the germline J gene comes the end of the CDR3, since the read stops 1 residue before it. Other DNA sequences of this sample code for an identical CDR3. Sequencing of TCRbeta CDR3 at survey depth gave sequences and template counts. Sequencing used immunoSEQ multiplex PCR; TCRdb keeps in-frame clones, though not all of them. Here the sample spans approximately 50,000 clones, approximately 70% being singletons. This record belongs to a study of tissue T cells after allogeneic stem cell transplantation. The CDR3 is made up of 11 amino acids. Germline V CDR1 and CDR2: NNHNN, SYGAGS (reference sequence). Deletions cut 2 bases from V and 3 bases from J, with 0 bases between.

The sequencing input was sorted cells pooled from one or two spleens. V usage is TRBV13-2 and J usage is TRBJ1-5, with unresolved D. The TCR comes from a pool of C57BL/6 mice in good health. The CDR3: CASGDNQAPLF. Partial CDR3 DNA: TGTGCCAGCGGTGACAACCAGGCTCCGCTT.